This is a list of T cell receptor beta chains from one sample in a study of T cells in Graves' hyperthyroidism and ophthalmopathy. Each CDR3 protein is one row after TCRdb ran MiXCR on the multiplex PCR reads. The table lists hundreds of thousands of distinct CDR3 sequences, roughly 13% of them singletons. Sample: blood. These receptors came from a woman in her twenties or thirties with Graves' hyperthyroidism that later progressed to Graves' ophthalmopathy. CDR3s include the opening cysteine and the closing phenylalanine or tryptophan. Each record gives: CDR3 protein, CDR3 DNA, V gene, D gene, J gene, clone size. A D gene is named only where the DNA matches it firmly. For some rows the clone size is stated as once, few or many, or as a class when expanded; others skip it.

CDR3 protein: CASSYTSGDEQYF
CDR3 DNA: TGTGCCAGCAGTTACACTAGTGGTGACGAGCAGTACTTC
V gene: TRBV12-3/TRBV12-4
D gene: -
J gene: TRBJ2-7
clone size: many

CDR3 protein: CASSPGWRDQETQYF
CDR3 DNA: TGTGCCAGCAGTCCCGGTTGGAGGGACCAAGAGACCCAGTACTTC
V gene: TRBV6-1
D gene: -
J gene: TRBJ2-5
clone size: many

CDR3 protein: CASSSQYNSPLHF
CDR3 DNA: TGTGCCAGCAGTTCCCAATATAATTCACCCCTCCACTTT
V gene: TRBV27
D gene: -
J gene: TRBJ1-6
clone size: -

CDR3 protein: CSAAHAMNTEAFF
CDR3 DNA: TGCAGTGCGGCCCACGCCATGAACACTGAAGCTTTCTTT
V gene: TRBV20-1
D gene: -
J gene: TRBJ1-1
clone size: many

CDR3 protein: CSAPRGSWDEQFF
CDR3 DNA: TGCAGTGCCCCCAGGGGTTCGTGGGATGAGCAGTTCTTC
V gene: TRBV20-1
D gene: -
J gene: TRBJ2-1
clone size: once

CDR3 protein: CASSQEGGVFFSGNTIYF
CDR3 DNA: TGTGCCAGCAGCCAAGAAGGAGGCGTCTTTTTCTCTGGAAACACCATATATTTT
V gene: TRBV3-1
D gene: -
J gene: TRBJ1-3
clone size: -

CDR3 protein: CASSIAGGETQYF
CDR3 DNA: TGTGCCAGCAGCATCGCGGGGGGCGAGACCCAGTACTTC
V gene: TRBV14
D gene: TRBD2
J gene: TRBJ2-5
clone size: many

CDR3 protein: CASSHPGLAGGPMSYEQYF
CDR3 DNA: TGCGCCAGCAGCCACCCAGGACTAGCGGGAGGCCCAATGTCCTACGAGCAGTACTTC
V gene: TRBV4-1
D gene: TRBD2
J gene: TRBJ2-7
clone size: few

CDR3 protein: CASSFGPLAGPYEQYF
CDR3 DNA: TGTGCCAGCAGCTTCGGTCCACTAGCGGGTCCCTACGAGCAGTACTTC
V gene: TRBV5-8
D gene: TRBD2
J gene: TRBJ2-7
clone size: -

CDR3 protein: CASSFADFDEQYF
CDR3 DNA: TGTGCCAGCAGTTTCGCAGATTTCGACGAGCAGTACTTC
V gene: TRBV28
D gene: -
J gene: TRBJ2-7
clone size: many

CDR3 protein: CASSAGTLYNEQFF
CDR3 DNA: TGTGCCAGTAGTGCAGGGACTCTCTACAATGAGCAGTTCTTC
V gene: TRBV19
D gene: -
J gene: TRBJ2-1
clone size: few

CDR3 protein: CASSQESKNTEAFF
CDR3 DNA: TGTGCCAGCAGCCAAGAGTCAAAGAACACTGAAGCTTTCTTT
V gene: TRBV3-1
D gene: -
J gene: TRBJ1-1
clone size: -

CDR3 protein: CASSGTVGTDTQYF
CDR3 DNA: TGCGCCAGCTCCGGGACAGTCGGCACAGATACGCAGTATTTT
V gene: TRBV5-1
D gene: TRBD1
J gene: TRBJ2-3
clone size: -

CDR3 protein: CASENGSVGYTF
CDR3 DNA: TGTGCCAGCGAAAACGGGTCCGTTGGCTACACCTTC
V gene: TRBV28
D gene: -
J gene: TRBJ1-2
clone size: many

CDR3 protein: CSGTSTGLITDTQYF
CDR3 DNA: TGCAGCGGCACGTCCACAGGGCTAATCACAGATACGCAGTATTTT
V gene: TRBV29-1
D gene: -
J gene: TRBJ2-3
clone size: many

CDR3 protein: CASSSPGSNTGELFF
CDR3 DNA: TGCGCCAGCAGCTCTCCAGGGTCGAACACCGGGGAGCTGTTTTTT
V gene: TRBV5-1
D gene: -
J gene: TRBJ2-2
clone size: many

CDR3 protein: CASSLRTGVNQPQHF
CDR3 DNA: TGTGCCAGCAGCCTTAGGACAGGGGTTAATCAGCCCCAGCATTTT
V gene: TRBV2
D gene: TRBD1
J gene: TRBJ1-5
clone size: many

CDR3 protein: CASSIVSKTGKETQYF
CDR3 DNA: TGTGCCAGTAGTATAGTGTCGAAGACAGGGAAAGAGACCCAGTACTTC
V gene: TRBV19
D gene: TRBD1
J gene: TRBJ2-5
clone size: few

CDR3 protein: CASSDPRLAGAYEQYF
CDR3 DNA: TGTGCCAGCAGTGACCCGAGACTAGCGGGAGCCTACGAGCAGTACTTC
V gene: TRBV2
D gene: TRBD2
J gene: TRBJ2-7
clone size: -